This TCR beta chain was retrieved from a study of T cells in Graves' hyperthyroidism and ophthalmopathy. Study summary: Peripheral blood specimens were obtained at initial diagnosis, prior to any treatment.

A word on this clonotype: The antigen is not known.

Diagnoses rested on clinical symptoms, serum thyroxine and TRAb, thyroid ultrasound and orbital computed tomography. RNA transcripts were the template for amplifying TCR beta CDR3 regions. The HTBI primer set served for first-round RT-PCR of the TCR CDR3. MiXCR, applied by TCRdb to the multiplex PCR reads, yields one record per CDR3 protein. This table has hundreds of thousands of distinct CDR3 sequences, around a fifth appearing once. V dropped 2 bases and J dropped 2; count of bases not matched to a gene: 9. The germline CDR1 and CDR2 sequences are SGHRS and YFSETQ. There are 17 residues in the CDR3. General study points: Prediction of ophthalmopathy progression came a median roughly 6.7 months pre-onset. Appearing also in blood were most of the thyroid clonotypes expanded above 0.001.

The sample was blood. V usage is TRBV5-1 and J usage is TRBJ2-1; 8 bases fit TRBD2. This receptor was taken from a woman aged 70-85 years with Graves' ophthalmopathy. The CDR3 region is CASSLPRREAAYNEQFF. The CDR3 DNA is TGCGCCAGCAGCTTACCACGGCGGGAGGCCGCCTACAATGAGCAGTTCTTC.